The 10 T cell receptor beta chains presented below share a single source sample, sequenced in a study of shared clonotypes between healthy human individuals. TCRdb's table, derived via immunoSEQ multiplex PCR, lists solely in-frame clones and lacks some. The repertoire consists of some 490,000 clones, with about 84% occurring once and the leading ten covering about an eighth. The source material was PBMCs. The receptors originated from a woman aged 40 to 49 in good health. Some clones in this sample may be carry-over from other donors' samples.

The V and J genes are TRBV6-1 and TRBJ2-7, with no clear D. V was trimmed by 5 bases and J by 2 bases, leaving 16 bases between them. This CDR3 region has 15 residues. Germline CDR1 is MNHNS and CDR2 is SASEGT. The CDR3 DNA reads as TGTGCCAGCAGTCCTTCGGTCGAGCGACCCTACGAGCAGTACTTC. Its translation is CASSPSVERPYEQYF.

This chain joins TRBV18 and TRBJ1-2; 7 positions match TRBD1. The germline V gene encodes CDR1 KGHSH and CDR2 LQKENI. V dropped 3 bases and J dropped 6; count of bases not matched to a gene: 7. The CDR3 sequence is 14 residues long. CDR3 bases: TGTGCCAGCTCACCGAGCTCAGGGGGAAATGGCTACACCTTC. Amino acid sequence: CASSPSSGGNGYTF.

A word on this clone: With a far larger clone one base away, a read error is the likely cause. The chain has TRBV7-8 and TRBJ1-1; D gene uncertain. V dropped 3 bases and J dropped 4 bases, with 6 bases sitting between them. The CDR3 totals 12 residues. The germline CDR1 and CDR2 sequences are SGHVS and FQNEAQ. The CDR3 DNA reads TGTGCCAGCAGCTTTTTAAGCACTGAAGCTTTCTTT. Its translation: CASSFLSTEAFF.

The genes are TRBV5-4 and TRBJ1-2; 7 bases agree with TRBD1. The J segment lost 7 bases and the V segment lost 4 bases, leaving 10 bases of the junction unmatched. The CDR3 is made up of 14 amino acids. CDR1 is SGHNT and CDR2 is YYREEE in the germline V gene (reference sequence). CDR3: CASSADRNSLGYTF. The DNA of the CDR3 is TGTGCCAGCAGCGCGGACAGGAACTCCCTTGGCTACACCTTC.

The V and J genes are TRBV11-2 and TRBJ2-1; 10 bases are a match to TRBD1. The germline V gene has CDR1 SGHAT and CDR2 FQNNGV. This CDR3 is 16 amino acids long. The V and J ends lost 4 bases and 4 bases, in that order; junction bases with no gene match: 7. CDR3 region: CASSSDRGALYNEQFF. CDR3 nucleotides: TGTGCCAGCAGCTCGGACAGGGGGGCTTTATACAATGAGCAGTTCTTC.

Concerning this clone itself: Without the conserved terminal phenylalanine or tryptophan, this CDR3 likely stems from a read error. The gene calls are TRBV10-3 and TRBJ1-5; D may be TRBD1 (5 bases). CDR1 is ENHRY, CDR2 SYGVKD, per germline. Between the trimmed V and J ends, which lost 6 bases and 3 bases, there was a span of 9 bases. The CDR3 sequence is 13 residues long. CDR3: CAISRGNNQPQHS. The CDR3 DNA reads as TGTGCCATCAGCCGGGGCAACAATCAGCCCCAGCATTCT.

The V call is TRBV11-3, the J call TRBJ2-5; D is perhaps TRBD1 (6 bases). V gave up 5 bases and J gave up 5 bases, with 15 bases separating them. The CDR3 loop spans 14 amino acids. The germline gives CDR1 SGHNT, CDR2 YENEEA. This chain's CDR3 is CASSEGGRGETQYF. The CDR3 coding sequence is TGTGCCAGCAGCGAAGGGGGTCGGGGCGAGACCCAGTACTTC.

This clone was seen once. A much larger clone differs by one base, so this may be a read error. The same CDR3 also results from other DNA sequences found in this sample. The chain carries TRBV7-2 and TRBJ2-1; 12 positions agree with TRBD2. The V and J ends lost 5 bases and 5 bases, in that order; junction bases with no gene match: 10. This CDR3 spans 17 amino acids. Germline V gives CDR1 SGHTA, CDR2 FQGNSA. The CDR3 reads CASSPWGTSGLDNEQFF. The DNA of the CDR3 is TGTGCCAGCAGCCCTTGGGGGACTAGCGGGCTTGACAATGAGCAGTTCTTC.

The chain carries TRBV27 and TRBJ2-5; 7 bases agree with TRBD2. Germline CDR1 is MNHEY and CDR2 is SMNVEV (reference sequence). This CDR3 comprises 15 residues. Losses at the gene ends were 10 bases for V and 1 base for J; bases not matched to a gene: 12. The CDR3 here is CATASQASGQETQYF. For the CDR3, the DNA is TGTGCCACTGCGTCTCAGGCTAGCGGCCAAGAGACCCAGTACTTC.

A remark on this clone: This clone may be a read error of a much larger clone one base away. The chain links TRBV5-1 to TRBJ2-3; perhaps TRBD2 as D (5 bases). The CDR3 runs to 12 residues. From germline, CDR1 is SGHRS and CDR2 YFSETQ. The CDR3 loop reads CSSGGQTDTQYF. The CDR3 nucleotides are TGCTCCAGCGGCGGCCAAACAGATACGCAGTATTTT.